This T cell receptor beta chain was documented in a study of shared clonotypes between healthy human individuals. TCRdb's copy holds only in-frame clones and misses some; the assay was immunoSEQ multiplex PCR. The sample has 1,500,000 or so clones, around 98.5% seen once. The CDR3 runs to 9 residues. The germline V gene encodes CDR1 DFQATT and CDR2 SNEGSKA (reference sequence). Sequencing was carried out using naive CD4+ T cells sorted from blood. Documented subset: CD45RA+ positively selected. This receptor was taken from a young man in good health. The chain uses TRBV20-1 and TRBJ2-7; D possibly corresponds to TRBD1 (6 bases). The CDR3 region has the DNA TGCAGCTTGGGGGCTGGGCAGTACTTC. Translating it yields CSLGAGQYF.